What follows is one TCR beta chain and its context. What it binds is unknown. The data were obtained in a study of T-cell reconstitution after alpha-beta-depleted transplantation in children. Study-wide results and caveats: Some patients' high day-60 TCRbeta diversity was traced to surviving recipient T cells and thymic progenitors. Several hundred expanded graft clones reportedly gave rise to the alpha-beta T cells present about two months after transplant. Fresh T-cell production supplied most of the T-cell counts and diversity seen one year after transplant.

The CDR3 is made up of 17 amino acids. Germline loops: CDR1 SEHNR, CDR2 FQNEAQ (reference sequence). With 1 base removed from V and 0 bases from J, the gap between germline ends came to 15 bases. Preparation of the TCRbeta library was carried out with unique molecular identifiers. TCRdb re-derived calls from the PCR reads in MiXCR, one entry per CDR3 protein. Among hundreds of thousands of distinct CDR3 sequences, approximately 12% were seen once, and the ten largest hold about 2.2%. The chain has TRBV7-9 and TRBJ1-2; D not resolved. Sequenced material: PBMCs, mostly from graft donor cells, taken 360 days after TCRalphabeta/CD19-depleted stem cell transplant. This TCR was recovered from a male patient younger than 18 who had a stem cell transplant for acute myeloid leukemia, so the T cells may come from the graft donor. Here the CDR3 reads CASSLVREPLSNYGYTF. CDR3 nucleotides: TGTGCCAGCAGCTTAGTGAGAGAACCTTTATCTAACTATGGCTACACCTTC.